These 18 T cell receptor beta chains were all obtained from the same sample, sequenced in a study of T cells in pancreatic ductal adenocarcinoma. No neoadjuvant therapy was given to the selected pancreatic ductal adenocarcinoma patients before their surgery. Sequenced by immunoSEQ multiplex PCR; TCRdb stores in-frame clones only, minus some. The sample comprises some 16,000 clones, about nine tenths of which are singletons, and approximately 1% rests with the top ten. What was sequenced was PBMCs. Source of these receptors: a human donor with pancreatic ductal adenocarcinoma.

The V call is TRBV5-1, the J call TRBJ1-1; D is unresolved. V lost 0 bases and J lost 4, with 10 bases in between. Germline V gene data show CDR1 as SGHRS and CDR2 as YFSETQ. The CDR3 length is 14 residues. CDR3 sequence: CASSLVLEGTEAFF. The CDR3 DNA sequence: TGCGCCAGCAGCTTGGTACTGGAGGGCACTGAAGCTTTCTTT.

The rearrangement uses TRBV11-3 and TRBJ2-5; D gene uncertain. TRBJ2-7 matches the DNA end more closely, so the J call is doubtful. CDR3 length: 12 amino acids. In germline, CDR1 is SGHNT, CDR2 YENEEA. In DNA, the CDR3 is TGTGCCAGCAGCTACGAATCGCACGAGCAGTACTTC. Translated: CASSYESHEQYF.

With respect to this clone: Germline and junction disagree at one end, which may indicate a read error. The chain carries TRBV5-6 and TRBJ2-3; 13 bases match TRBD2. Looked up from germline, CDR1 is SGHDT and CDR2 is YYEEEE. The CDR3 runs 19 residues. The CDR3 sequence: CASSFYPGLAGTSTNTQYF. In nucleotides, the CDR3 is TGTGCCAGCAGCTTCTACCCGGGACTAGCGGGAACCTCCACAAATACGCAGTATTTT. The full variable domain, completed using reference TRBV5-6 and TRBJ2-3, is DAGVTQSPTHLIKTRGQQVTLRCSPKSGHDTVSWYQQALGQGPQFIFQYYEEEERQRGNFPDRFSGHQFPNYSSELNVNALLLGDSALYLCASSFYPGLAGTSTNTQYFGPGTRLTVL.

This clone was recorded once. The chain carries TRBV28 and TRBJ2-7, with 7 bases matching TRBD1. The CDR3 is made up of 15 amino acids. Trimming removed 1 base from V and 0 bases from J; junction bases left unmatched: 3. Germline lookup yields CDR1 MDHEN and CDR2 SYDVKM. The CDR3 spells CASSLSQGLSYEQYF. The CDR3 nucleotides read TGTGCCAGCAGTTTATCACAGGGGCTCTCCTACGAGCAGTACTTC.

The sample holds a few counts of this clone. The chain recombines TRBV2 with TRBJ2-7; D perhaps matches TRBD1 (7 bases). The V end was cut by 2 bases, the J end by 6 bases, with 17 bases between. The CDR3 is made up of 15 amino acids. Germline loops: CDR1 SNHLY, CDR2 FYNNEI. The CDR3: CASSESGRGALEQYF. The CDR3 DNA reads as TGTGCCAGCAGTGAATCCGGCAGGGGGGCCCTCGAGCAGTACTTC.

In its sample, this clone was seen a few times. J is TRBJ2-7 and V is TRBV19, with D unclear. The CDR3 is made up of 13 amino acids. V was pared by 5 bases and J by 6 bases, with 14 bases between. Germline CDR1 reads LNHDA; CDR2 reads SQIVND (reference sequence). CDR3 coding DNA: TGTGCCAGTAGTTTGATAATAGGAGTCGAGCAGTACTTC. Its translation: CASSLIIGVEQYF.

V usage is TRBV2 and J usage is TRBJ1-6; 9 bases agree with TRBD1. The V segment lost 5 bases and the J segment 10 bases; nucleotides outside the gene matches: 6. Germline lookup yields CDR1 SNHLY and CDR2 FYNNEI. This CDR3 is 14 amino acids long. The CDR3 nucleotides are TGTGCCAGCAGTAAGGGGGACAGGGACTCACCCCTCCACTTT. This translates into CASSKGDRDSPLHF.

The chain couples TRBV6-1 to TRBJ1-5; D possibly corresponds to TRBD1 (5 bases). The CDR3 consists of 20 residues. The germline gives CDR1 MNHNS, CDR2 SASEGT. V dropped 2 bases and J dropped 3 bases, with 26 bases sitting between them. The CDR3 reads CASSEYPKPWLRGFNQPQHF. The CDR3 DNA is TGTGCCAGCAGTGAATACCCAAAACCTTGGTTGCGGGGGTTCAATCAGCCCCAGCATTTT.

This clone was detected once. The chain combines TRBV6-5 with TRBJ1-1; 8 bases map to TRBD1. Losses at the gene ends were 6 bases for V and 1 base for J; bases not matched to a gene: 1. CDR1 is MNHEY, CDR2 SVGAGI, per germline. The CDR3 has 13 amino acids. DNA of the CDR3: TGTGCCAGCAGGGACAGGGAGAACACTGAAGCTTTCTTT. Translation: CASRDRENTEAFF.

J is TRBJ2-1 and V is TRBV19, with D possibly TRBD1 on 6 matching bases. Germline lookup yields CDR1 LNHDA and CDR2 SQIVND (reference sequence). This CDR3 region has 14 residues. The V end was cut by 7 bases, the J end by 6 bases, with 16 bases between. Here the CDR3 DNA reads TGTGCCAGTACTAGCCTCAGGGGCACCAATGAGCAGTTCTTC. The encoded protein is CASTSLRGTNEQFF.

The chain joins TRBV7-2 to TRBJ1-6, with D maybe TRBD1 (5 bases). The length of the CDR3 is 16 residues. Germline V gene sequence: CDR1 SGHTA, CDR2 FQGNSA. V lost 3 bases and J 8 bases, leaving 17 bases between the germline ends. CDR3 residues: CASSFLGAGSDSPLHF. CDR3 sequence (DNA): TGTGCCAGCAGCTTCCTTGGGGCAGGGTCCGATTCACCCCTCCACTTT.

This CDR3 is CASSPVLGGANYGYTF. CDR3 DNA sequence: TGTGCCAGCAGCCCCGTACTAGGAGGCGCTAACTATGGCTACACCTTC. The chain couples TRBV7-9 to TRBJ1-2; no clear D gene. V lost 5 bases, J lost 0 bases, and 16 bases lay in between. In germline, CDR1 is SEHNR, CDR2 FQNEAQ (reference sequence). The length of the CDR3 is 16 residues.

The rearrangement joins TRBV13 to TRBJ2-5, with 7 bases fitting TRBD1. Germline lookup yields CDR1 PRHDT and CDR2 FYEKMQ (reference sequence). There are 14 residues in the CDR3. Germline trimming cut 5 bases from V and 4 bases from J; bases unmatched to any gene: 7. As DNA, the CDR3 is TGTGCCAGCAGCCCCAGGGGGACGTTAGAGACCCAGTACTTC. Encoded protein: CASSPRGTLETQYF.

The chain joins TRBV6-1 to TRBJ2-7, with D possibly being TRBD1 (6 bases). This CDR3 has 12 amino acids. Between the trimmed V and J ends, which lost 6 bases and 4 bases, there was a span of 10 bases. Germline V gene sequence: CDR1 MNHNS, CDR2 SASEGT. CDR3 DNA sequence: TGTGCCAGCAGGGGGACACTTTACGAGCAGTACTTC. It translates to CASRGTLYEQYF.

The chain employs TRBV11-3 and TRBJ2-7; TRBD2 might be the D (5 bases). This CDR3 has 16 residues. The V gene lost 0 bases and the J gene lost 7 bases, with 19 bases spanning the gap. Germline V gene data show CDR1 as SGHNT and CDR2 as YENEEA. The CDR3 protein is CASSLDPRVPVAEQYF. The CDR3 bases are TGTGCCAGCAGCTTAGATCCGAGGGTTCCAGTCGCAGAGCAGTACTTC.

DNA of the CDR3: TGTGCCAGCAGTGAATTACGACGAGGTCAGCCCCAGCATTTT. Protein product: CASSELRRGQPQHF. V gene TRBV2 combines with J gene TRBJ1-5, with D unresolved. Trimming took off 2 bases at V and 6 bases at J, with 11 bases between the two ends. The CDR3 sequence is 14 residues long. The V gene's germline CDR1 is SNHLY and CDR2 FYNNEI.

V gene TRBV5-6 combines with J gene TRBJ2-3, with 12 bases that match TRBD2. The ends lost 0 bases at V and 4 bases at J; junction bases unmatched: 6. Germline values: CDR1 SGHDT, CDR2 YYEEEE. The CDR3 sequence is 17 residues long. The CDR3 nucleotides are TGTGCCAGCAGCTTGGACGCTAGCGGGGGGGAAGCAGATACGCAGTATTTT. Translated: CASSLDASGGEADTQYF.

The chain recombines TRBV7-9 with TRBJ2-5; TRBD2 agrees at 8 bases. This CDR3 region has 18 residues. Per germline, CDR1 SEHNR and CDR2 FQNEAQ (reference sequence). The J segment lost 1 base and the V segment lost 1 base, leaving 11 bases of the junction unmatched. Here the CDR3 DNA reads TGTGCCAGCAGCTTAGGGAGCAGCGGGGGAGCTTTCCAAGAGACCCAGTACTTC. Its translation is CASSLGSSGGAFQETQYF.